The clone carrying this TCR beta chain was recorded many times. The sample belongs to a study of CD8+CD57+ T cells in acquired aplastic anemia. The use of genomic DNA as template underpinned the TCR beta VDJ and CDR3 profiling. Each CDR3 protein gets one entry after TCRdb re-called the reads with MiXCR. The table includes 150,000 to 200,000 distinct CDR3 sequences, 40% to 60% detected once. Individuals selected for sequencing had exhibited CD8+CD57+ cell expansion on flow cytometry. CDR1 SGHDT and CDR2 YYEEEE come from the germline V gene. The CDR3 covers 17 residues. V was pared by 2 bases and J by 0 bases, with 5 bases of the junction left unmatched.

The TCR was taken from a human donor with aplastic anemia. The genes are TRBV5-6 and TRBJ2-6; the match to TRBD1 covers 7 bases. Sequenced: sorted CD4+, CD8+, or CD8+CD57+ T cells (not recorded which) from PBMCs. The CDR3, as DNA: TGTGCCAGCAGCTTCCCGGACAGGCCCTCTGGGGCCAACGTCCTGACTTTC. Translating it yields CASSFPDRPSGANVLTF. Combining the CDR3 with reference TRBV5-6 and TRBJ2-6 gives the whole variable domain DAGVTQSPTHLIKTRGQQVTLRCSPKSGHDTVSWYQQALGQGPQFIFQYYEEEERQRGNFPDRFSGHQFPNYSSELNVNALLLGDSALYLCASSFPDRPSGANVLTFGAGSRLTVL.